Below, 10 T cell receptor beta chains from the same sample are listed, as sequenced in a study of molecular identifiers for immune sequencing clone quantification. In TCRdb, the PCR reads were re-called with MiXCR into one record per CDR3 protein. The sample yields some 100,000 distinct CDR3 sequences, 36% seen once. The sample consisted of naive CD8+ T cells from blood, with Jurkat cell RNA spiked in. The subset here: FACS-sorted CD8+CD4-CCR7+CD45RA+ naive T cells. The receptor source for this set is a human donor in good health. Some libraries in this study had Jurkat cell RNA spiked in.

The V gene is TRBV7-3, the J gene TRBJ2-7; D is possibly TRBD2 (6 bases). V was shortened by 2 bases and J by 7 bases, with 12 bases between the two germline ends. The CDR3 extends over 13 amino acids. Germline assignment: CDR1 SGHTA and CDR2 FQGTGA. The CDR3 coding sequence is TGTGCCAGCAGCTTAGCCGGGGGTAGGGAGCAGTACTTC. Encoded protein: CASSLAGGREQYF.

In this sample, this clonotype turned up many times. This chain uses TRBV12-3 or TRBV12-4 with TRBJ2-7; 8 nucleotides align to TRBD1. J lost 9 bases, V lost 6 bases, and 13 bases had no gene match. The CDR3 is 14 amino acids. CDR3 protein: CASSHETGEGGQYF. CDR3 bases: TGTGCCAGCAGCCACGAGACAGGGGAAGGGGGGCAGTACTTC.

In its sample, this clonotype was seen once. At one of its ends the junction is not consistent with the germline gene, which may arise from a read error. The V and J genes are TRBV7-8 and TRBJ2-7; possible D gene TRBD2, 6 bases. The CDR3 has 17 amino acids. The germline V gene has CDR1 SGHVS and CDR2 FQNEAQ. The CDR3 nucleotides read TGTGCCAGCAGCTTAGTTTATCCGGGACTTCACCCGTACGAGCAGGACTTC. Encoded protein: CASSLVYPGLHPYEQDF.

Concerning this clonotype itself: This may arise from a read error, as a much more abundant clone is one base away. The rearrangement uses TRBV13 and TRBJ2-6; possibly TRBD1 for D (5 bases). Per the germline V gene, CDR1 is PRHDT and CDR2 is FYEKMQ (reference sequence). CDR3 length equals 15 residues. CDR3: CASSLEGIGANALTF. The CDR3 DNA sequence: TGTGCCAGCAGCTTAGAAGGGATTGGGGCCAACGCCCTGACTTTC.

V usage is TRBV27 and J usage is TRBJ1-1; D gene unclear. The V gene lost 5 bases and the J gene lost 2 bases, with 24 bases spanning the gap. This CDR3 contains 18 residues. CDR1 and CDR2 (germline): MNHEY, SMNVEV (reference sequence). For the CDR3, the DNA is TGTGCCAGCAGTCCCTACCCCCGCCGATCGGATTTTAACACTGAAGCTTTCTTT. It is translated as CASSPYPRRSDFNTEAFF.

This clonotype was recorded at least ten times. The chain carries TRBV19 and TRBJ2-1, with 7 positions matching TRBD2. The CDR3 totals 13 residues. The V segment lost 4 bases and the J segment 9 bases; nucleotides outside the gene matches: 6. Per germline, CDR1 LNHDA and CDR2 SQIVND (reference sequence). CDR3 in DNA: TGTGCCAGTAGTACTAGCGGAGGAGGTGAGCAGTTCTTC. Translated: CASSTSGGGEQFF.

Many counts were recorded for this clonotype. V gene TRBV7-9 combines with J gene TRBJ2-3; D could derive from TRBD1 or TRBD2 (5 bases each). Trimming took 2 bases from V and 8 from J, leaving 11 bases between them. The CDR3 totals 13 residues. Germline V gene lookup returns CDR1 SEHNR and CDR2 FQNEAQ (reference sequence). CDR3 nucleotide sequence: TGTGCCAGCAGCTTACCGGGACGGAGTACGCAGTATTTT. This encodes CASSLPGRSTQYF.

The chain couples TRBV19 to TRBJ1-2; D remains unclear. Germline CDR1 LNHDA, CDR2 SQIVND (reference sequence). V shed 7 bases and J shed 4 bases, with 7 bases lying between them. The CDR3 consists of 11 residues. Here the CDR3 DNA reads TGTGCCAGTACTGACCGCTATGGCTACACCTTC. Translation gives CASTDRYGYTF.

Notes on this clonotype: Without the conserved terminal phenylalanine or tryptophan, this CDR3 likely stems from a read error. The V call is TRBV20-1, the J call TRBJ2-3; 11 positions agree with TRBD2. J was trimmed by 4 bases and V by 4 bases; bases with no gene match: 7. This CDR3 is built from 15 residues. CDR1 and CDR2 (germline): DFQATT, SNEGSKA (reference sequence). The CDR3 spells CSATLAGGIADTQYY. The CDR3 DNA is TGCAGTGCTACGCTAGCGGGAGGAATCGCAGATACGCAGTATTAT.

Concerning this clonotype: This may be a read error, as it is one base from a much larger clone. The chain uses TRBV4-3 and TRBJ2-7; the D is unclear. Per germline, CDR1 LGHNA and CDR2 YSLEER. This CDR3 contains 13 residues. The CDR3 nucleotides read TGCGCCAGCTGCCAAGGTCGCGGCTACGAGCAGTACTTC. Amino acid sequence: CASCQGRGYEQYF.